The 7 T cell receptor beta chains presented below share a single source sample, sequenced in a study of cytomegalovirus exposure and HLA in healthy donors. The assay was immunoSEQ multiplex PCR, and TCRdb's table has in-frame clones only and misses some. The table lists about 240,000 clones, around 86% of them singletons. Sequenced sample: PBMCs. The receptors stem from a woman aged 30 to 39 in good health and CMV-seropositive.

CDR3 coding DNA: TGTGCCACCAGCAGAGGGGACAGGGGATATGAGCAGTTCTTC. Residues: CATSRGDRGYEQFF. The rearrangement uses TRBV15 and TRBJ2-1, with 10 bases lining up with TRBD1. Germline CDR1 is LNHNV and CDR2 is YYDKDF (reference sequence). The CDR3 extends over 14 amino acids. After removal of 1 base from V and 8 bases from J, the junction contained 2 bases not matched to a gene.

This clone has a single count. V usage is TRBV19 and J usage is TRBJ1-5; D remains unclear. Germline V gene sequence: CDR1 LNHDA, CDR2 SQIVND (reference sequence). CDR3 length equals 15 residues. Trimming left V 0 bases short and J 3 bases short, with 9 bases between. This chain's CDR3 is CASSIEPGFNQPQHF. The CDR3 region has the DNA TGTGCCAGTAGTATAGAGCCCGGTTTCAATCAGCCCCAGCATTTT.

The CDR3 DNA reads TGTGCCAGCAGCCCCCCGTGGGGCAGGGGGGATGCTGAAGCTTTCTTT. Its translation is CASSPPWGRGDAEAFF. The chain carries TRBV7-9 and TRBJ1-1; 7 nucleotides align to TRBD1. Trimming removed 5 bases from V and 6 bases from J; junction bases left unmatched: 15. Germline loops: CDR1 SEHNR, CDR2 FQNEAQ (reference sequence). The CDR3 extends over 16 amino acids.

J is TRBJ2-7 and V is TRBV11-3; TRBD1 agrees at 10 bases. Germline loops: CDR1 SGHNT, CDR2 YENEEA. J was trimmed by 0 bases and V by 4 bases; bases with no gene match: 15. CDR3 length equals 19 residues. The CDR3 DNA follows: TGTGCCAGCAGCTACGGACAGGGGGACGCTCTGGCCAGCTCCTACGAGCAGTACTTC. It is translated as CASSYGQGDALASSYEQYF. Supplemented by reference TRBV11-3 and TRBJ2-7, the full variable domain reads EAGVVQSPRYKIIEKKQPVAFWCNPISGHNTLYWYLQNLGQGPELLIRYENEEAVDDSQLPKDRFSAERLKGVDSTLKIQPAELGDSAVYLCASSYGQGDALASSYEQYFGPGTRLTVT.

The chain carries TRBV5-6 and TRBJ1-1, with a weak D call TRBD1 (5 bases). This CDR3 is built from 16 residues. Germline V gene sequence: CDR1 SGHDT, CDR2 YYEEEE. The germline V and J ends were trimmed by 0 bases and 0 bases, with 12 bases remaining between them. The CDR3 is CASSLGRVNVNTEAFF. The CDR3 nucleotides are TGTGCCAGCAGCTTGGGCAGGGTCAACGTGAACACTGAAGCTTTCTTT.

CDR3 region: CASSDRGLGQPQHF. The DNA for the CDR3 is TGTGCCAGCAGTGACAGGGGGCTAGGACAGCCCCAGCATTTT. The rearrangement joins TRBV27 to TRBJ1-5; 10 bases are a match to TRBD1. This CDR3 contains 14 residues. The ends lost 5 bases at V and 7 bases at J; junction bases unmatched: 5. Germline CDR1 and CDR2: MNHEY and SMNVEV (reference sequence).

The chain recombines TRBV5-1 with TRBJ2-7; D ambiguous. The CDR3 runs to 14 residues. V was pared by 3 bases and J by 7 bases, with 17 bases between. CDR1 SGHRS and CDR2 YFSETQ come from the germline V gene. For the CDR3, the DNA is TGCGCCAGCAGCTCTTTAATCGGAACTACGGAGCAGTACTTC. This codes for CASSSLIGTTEQYF.